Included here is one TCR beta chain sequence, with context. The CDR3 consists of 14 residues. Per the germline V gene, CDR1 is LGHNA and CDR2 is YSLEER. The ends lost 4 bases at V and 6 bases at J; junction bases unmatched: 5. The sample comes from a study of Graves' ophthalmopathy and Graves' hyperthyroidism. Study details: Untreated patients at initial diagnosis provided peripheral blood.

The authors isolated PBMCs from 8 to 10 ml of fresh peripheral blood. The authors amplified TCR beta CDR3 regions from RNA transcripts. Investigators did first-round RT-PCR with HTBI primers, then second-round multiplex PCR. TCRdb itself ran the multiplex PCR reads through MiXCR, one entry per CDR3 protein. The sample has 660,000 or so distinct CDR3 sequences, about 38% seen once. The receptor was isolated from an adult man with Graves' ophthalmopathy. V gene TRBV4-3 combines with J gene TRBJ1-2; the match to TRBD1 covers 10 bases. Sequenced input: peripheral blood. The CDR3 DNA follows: TGCGCCAGCAGCCTAAAGGGGACAGGGGATGGCTACACCTTC. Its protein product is CASSLKGTGDGYTF.